This T cell receptor (beta chain) is from a study of T-cell reconstitution after alpha-beta-depleted transplantation in children. V dropped 1 base and J dropped 4 bases, with 29 bases sitting between them. The CDR3 has 20 residues. In germline, CDR1 is SGHNT, CDR2 YYREEE (reference sequence). In regard to this clonotype: With a much larger clone just one base away, this may be a read error.

The library targeted TCRbeta and was prepared with unique molecular identifiers. One entry per CDR3 protein results from TCRdb running MiXCR on the PCR reads. The sample has 90,000 to 130,000 distinct CDR3 sequences, about a tenth seen once; the top ten hold 6.5% to 9.5%. The input for sequencing was PBMCs from the stem cell graft donor, taken from the stem cell graft. The chain has TRBV5-4 and TRBJ1-2, with D possibly matching TRBD1 (6 bases). This TCR was sampled from a human donor who donated a stem cell graft to a child with acute lymphoblastic leukemia. This CDR3 reads CASSLRSGEILKLTTYGYTF. The DNA of the CDR3 is TGTGCCAGCAGCTTGAGGTCAGGGGAAATCTTAAAGCTCACTACCTATGGCTACACCTTC.